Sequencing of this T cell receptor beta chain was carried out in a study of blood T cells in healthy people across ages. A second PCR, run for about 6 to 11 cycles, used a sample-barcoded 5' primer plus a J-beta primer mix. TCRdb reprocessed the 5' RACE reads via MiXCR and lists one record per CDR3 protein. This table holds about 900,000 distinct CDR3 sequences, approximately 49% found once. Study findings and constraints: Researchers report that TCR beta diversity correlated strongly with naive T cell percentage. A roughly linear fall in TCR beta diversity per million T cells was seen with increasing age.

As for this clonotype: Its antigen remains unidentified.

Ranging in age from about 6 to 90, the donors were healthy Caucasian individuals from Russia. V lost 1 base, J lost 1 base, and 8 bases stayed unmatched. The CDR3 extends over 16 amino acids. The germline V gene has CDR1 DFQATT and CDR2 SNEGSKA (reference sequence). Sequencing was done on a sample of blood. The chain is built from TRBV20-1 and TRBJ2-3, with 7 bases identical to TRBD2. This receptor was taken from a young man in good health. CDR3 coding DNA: TGCAGTGCTAGAGTTGGGCGGCTAGCGGGCACAGATACGCAGTATTTT. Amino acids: CSARVGRLAGTDTQYF.